Following are 21 T cell receptor beta chains from one sample sequenced in a study of Ad26.COV2.S vaccination and SARS-CoV-2 variants. Treatment given: 15 to 20 received Ad26.COV2.S at low or high dose, single or two shots; about 5 received placebo; per-sample allocation not given. Sampling happened 63 days after the first vaccine or placebo injection. This table comes from immunoSEQ multiplex PCR, and its TCRdb copy is limited to in-frame clones, with some not included. The table lists 300,000 to 400,000 clones, around 89% of them singletons. The specimen was peripheral blood, collected in a trial of Ad26.COV2.S vaccine versus placebo. These receptors originate from a person aged 18 to 65 who received the Ad26.COV2.S COVID-19 vaccine or a placebo.

The chain has TRBV6-2 or TRBV6-3 and TRBJ2-3; D gene uncertain. The CDR3 covers 14 residues. V was pared by 0 bases and J by 4 bases, with 8 bases between. CDR1 is MNHEY and CDR2 is SVGEGT in the germline V gene. CDR3 DNA sequence: TGTGCCAGCAGTTACTCGAGTAGAGCAGATACGCAGTATTTT. Protein: CASSYSSRADTQYF.

The J gene is TRBJ1-4, the V gene TRBV20-1; 7 bases match TRBD1. CDR1 DFQATT and CDR2 SNEGSKA come from the germline V gene (reference sequence). Unmatched junction bases numbered 9, after V lost 3 bases and J lost 5 bases. This CDR3 has 15 amino acids. In nucleotides, the CDR3 is TGCAGTGCTAGTGACTCGGGACAGTTAAATGAAAAACTGTTTTTT. This sequence encodes CSASDSGQLNEKLFF.

As concerns this clone: A read error may produce the germline difference seen at one junction end. The chain combines TRBV2 with TRBJ2-5; TRBD2 matches 9 bases. This CDR3 has 14 amino acids. The germline CDR1 and CDR2 sequences are SNHLY and FYNNEI. The CDR3 loop is CASGETSGQETQYF. The CDR3 region has the DNA TGTGCCAGCGGTGAGACTAGCGGCCAAGAGACCCAGTACTTC.

Only a few counts were recorded for this clone. This sequence joins TRBV6-5 and TRBJ1-5, with D possibly being TRBD1 (6 bases). Germline V gene lookup returns CDR1 MNHEY and CDR2 SVGAGI. There are 15 residues in the CDR3. V lost 7 bases and J lost 3, with 16 bases in between. CDR3 DNA: TGTGCCAGCACGGGCAAGGGGGAGTCCAATCAGCCCCAGCATTTT. It is translated as CASTGKGESNQPQHF.

For this clone: The same CDR3 is also encoded by other DNA sequences in this sample. CDR3 nucleotide sequence: TGTGCCAGTAGTATCTTCACCGGGGAGCTGTTTTTT. Translating gives CASSIFTGELFF. The rearrangement links TRBV19 to TRBJ2-2; D gene ambiguous. The CDR3 sequence is 12 residues long. The germline CDR1 and CDR2 sequences are LNHDA and SQIVND (reference sequence). V was trimmed by 3 bases and J by 4 bases, leaving 3 bases between them.

This chain links TRBV11-2 with TRBJ2-2, with 12 bases fitting TRBD2. Germline V CDR1 and CDR2: SGHAT, FQNNGV. The CDR3 contains 16 residues. Trimming took 5 bases from V and 4 from J; bases not matched to a gene: 5. The CDR3 bases are TGTGCCAGCAGCACCCTGACTAGCGGGAGCACCGGGGAGCTGTTTTTT. Translating gives CASSTLTSGSTGELFF.

CDR3 DNA: TGCAGCGTTGATCAGGGTTCGAACACTGAAGCTTTCTTT. Amino acid sequence: CSVDQGSNTEAFF. The V gene is TRBV29-1, the J gene TRBJ1-1; D perhaps matches TRBD1 (5 bases). The CDR3 totals 13 residues. Germline loops: CDR1 SQVTM, CDR2 ANQGSEA. The V end was cut by 3 bases, the J end by 1 base, with 9 bases between.

This clone was observed a single time. This chain links TRBV18 with TRBJ1-1; D call uncertain. Trimming left V 5 bases short and J 6 bases short, with 16 bases between. The germline gives CDR1 KGHSH, CDR2 LQKENI. The CDR3 is made up of 14 amino acids. In DNA form, the CDR3 reads TGTGCCAGCTCAGGAGGGCCGATTAGAGCTGAAGCTTTCTTT. Its protein product is CASSGGPIRAEAFF.

The chain recombines TRBV28 with TRBJ2-3; TRBD2 matches 8 bases. Germline CDR1 and CDR2: MDHEN and SYDVKM. The CDR3 is made up of 14 amino acids. V lost 5 bases to trimming and J lost 2 bases; unmatched junction nucleotides: 3. The CDR3 sequence is CASSKTSATDTQYF. The CDR3 coding sequence is TGTGCCAGCAGTAAGACTAGCGCCACAGATACGCAGTATTTT.

The chain couples TRBV6-2 or TRBV6-3 to TRBJ1-1; D may be TRBD1 (6 bases). Germline-derived CDR1 and CDR2 are MNHEY and SVGEGT. V was clipped by 3 bases and J by 4 bases, with 15 bases between them. The CDR3 has 15 amino acids. In DNA, the CDR3 is TGTGCCAGCAGTTATCCACAGGGTGGAGGCACTGAAGCTTTCTTT. The encoded protein is CASSYPQGGGTEAFF.

V and J are TRBV28 and TRBJ2-6; D unclear. Germline V gene lookup returns CDR1 MDHEN and CDR2 SYDVKM. The CDR3 length is 15 residues. The V end lost 4 bases, the J end lost 1 base, and 8 bases lay between the germline ends. The CDR3: CASSYVGSGANVLTF. The CDR3 coding sequence is TGTGCCAGCAGTTACGTCGGATCTGGGGCCAACGTCCTGACTTTC.

J is TRBJ2-2 and V is TRBV5-5; unclear D gene. CDR3 size: 15 residues. Germline V lookup: CDR1 SGHKS, CDR2 YYEKEE (reference sequence). Trimming cost V 1 base and J 0 bases, with 7 bases left between them. The CDR3 DNA is TGTGCCAGCAGCTTGTTAGTCTCGAACACCGGGGAGCTGTTTTTT. Its translation: CASSLLVSNTGELFF.

The chain combines TRBV4-2 with TRBJ2-7, with TRBD2 matching over 9 bases. Unmatched junction bases numbered 17, after V lost 1 base and J lost 7 bases. The CDR3 length is 18 residues. Germline values: CDR1 LGHNA, CDR2 YNFKEQ. CDR3: CASSQVSGAGGRANEQYF. The CDR3 region has the DNA TGTGCCAGCAGCCAAGTCTCGGGGGCTGGCGGGAGGGCGAATGAGCAGTACTTC.

The V gene is TRBV9, the J gene TRBJ2-7; D is perhaps TRBD1 (6 bases). Per germline, CDR1 SGDLS and CDR2 YYNGEE. Deletions cut 0 bases from V and 2 bases from J, with 12 bases between. The CDR3 covers 15 residues. The CDR3 nucleotides are TGTGCCAGCAGCGTAGAGGCAGGGGCCCCCTACGAGCAGTACTTC. Translated, it gives CASSVEAGAPYEQYF.

The chain joins TRBV10-3 to TRBJ2-1; TRBD1 or TRBD2 may be the D gene (6 bases each). In germline, CDR1 is ENHRY, CDR2 SYGVKD. The CDR3 totals 17 residues. The V and J ends lost 6 bases and 9 bases respectively, with 27 bases between them. CDR3 loop: CAIRGAQGSGGIGEQFF. In DNA form, the CDR3 reads TGTGCCATCAGGGGGGCTCAGGGTAGCGGAGGGATAGGTGAGCAGTTCTTC.

The chain carries TRBV13 and TRBJ2-7; D uncertain. V dropped 1 base and J dropped 2 bases, with 12 bases sitting between them. The CDR3 totals 15 residues. Germline values: CDR1 PRHDT, CDR2 FYEKMQ (reference sequence). As DNA, the CDR3 is TGTGCCAGCAGCTTAGCCCGGACGGCAACCTACGAGCAGTACTTC. Translating it yields CASSLARTATYEQYF.

V usage is TRBV3-1 (or the pseudogene TRBV3-2) and J usage is TRBJ1-1, with a tentative D call TRBD1 (5 bases). CDR3 length equals 13 residues. V lost 0 bases and J 4 bases, leaving 6 bases between the germline ends. Germline loops: CDR1 LGHDT, CDR2 YNNKEL (reference sequence). The CDR3 region is CASSQEGATEAFF. The CDR3 DNA reads as TGTGCCAGCAGCCAAGAAGGGGCCACTGAAGCTTTCTTT.

The V and J genes are TRBV12-5 and TRBJ2-4, with D tentatively TRBD1 or TRBD2 (5 bases each). From germline, CDR1 is LGHNT and CDR2 FRNRAP. V shed 8 bases and J shed 7 bases, with 15 bases lying between them. The CDR3 runs to 13 residues. CDR3 loop: CASSDGAGNIQYF. The CDR3 nucleotides read TGTGCTAGTTCGGACGGGGCTGGTAACATTCAGTACTTC.

The rearrangement links TRBV27 to TRBJ2-1; TRBD2 matches at 10 bases. Germline loops: CDR1 MNHEY, CDR2 SMNVEV (reference sequence). The CDR3 is made up of 15 amino acids. V shed 3 bases and J 9 bases; nucleotides not matched to a gene: 8. The DNA for the CDR3 is TGTGCCAGCAGTTTGTTAAGCGGGGGGGTCCCTGAGCAGTTCTTC. Translated, it gives CASSLLSGGVPEQFF.

V is TRBV19 and J is TRBJ1-2; TRBD1 is a possible D gene (6 bases). This CDR3 contains 13 residues. Germline assignment: CDR1 LNHDA and CDR2 SQIVND (reference sequence). The germline V and J ends were trimmed by 6 bases and 6 bases, with 14 bases remaining between them. In DNA, the CDR3 is TGTGCCAGTAGGAACAGGGAGCGGGATGGCTACACCTTC. Protein product: CASRNRERDGYTF.

The chain joins TRBV5-5 to TRBJ1-5, with D tentatively TRBD1 (5 bases). Trimming shortened V by 4 bases and J by 5 bases, and 16 bases separated the two germline ends. Germline lookup yields CDR1 SGHKS and CDR2 YYEKEE (reference sequence). The CDR3 consists of 15 residues. The CDR3 nucleotides are TGTGCCAGCAGCCCCGCCGGGACCGTGGATCAGCCCCAGCATTTT. It is translated as CASSPAGTVDQPQHF.